This T cell receptor (beta chain) comes out of a study of blood T cell repertoires in COVID-19. Study information: The United States, Italy and Spain supplied acute and convalescent COVID-19 samples. PBMCs, B-cell-depleted T cells, or T cells were the source of the cDNA or gDNA that made up the material.

There are 15 residues in the CDR3. Germline CDR1 is SGHNT and CDR2 is YYREEE (reference sequence). V trimming: 1 base; J trimming: 1 base; junction bases outside the gene matches: 4. This clone was observed a few times. TCRdb's table, derived via immunoSEQ multiplex PCR, lists solely in-frame clones and lacks some. The sample has over 250,000 clones; 75% to 95% are singletons. Adults between about 18 and 95 years of age took part from more than 20 US areas. Researchers sorted participants into cohorts using their self-reported clinical history. The chain employs TRBV5-4 and TRBJ1-1, with 7 bases lining up with TRBD1. This receptor was taken from a woman younger than 45 who had recovered from COVID-19. Material for sequencing was PBMCs or T cells enriched from blood (not recorded which). CDR3 sequence: CASSLQDRTNTEAFF. Here the CDR3 DNA reads TGTGCCAGCAGCTTGCAGGACAGGACGAACACTGAAGCTTTCTTT.